The sequence of this T cell receptor beta chain was determined in a study of blood T cell repertoires in COVID-19 (TCRdb year 2020). About the study as a whole: Samples covering the acute and convalescent phases of COVID-19 were provided by collaborators in the United States, Italy and Spain. The repertoires were released in a freely available public database meant as a resource for research on the immune response to SARS-CoV-2. A de-identified subject ID, COVID-19 status, age in years and sex were almost always included in the sample metadata. Subjects who had been exposed to COVID-19, were actively infected with it, or had recovered from it provided the deeply sampled blood TCRbeta repertoires that made up the dataset. Where HLA class I and class II types were available, the types were taken from metadata supplied by the sample provider, not from assay-based typing. The samples were drawn from two sources: the first 160 participants of the ongoing ImmuneRACE study, and 950 to 1,500 subjects contributed by 6 global collaborators. The material from the prospective study consisted of cDNA or gDNA derived from T cells, B-cell-depleted T cells, or PBMCs. What the research found in general, with its limitations: How much clinical and demographic metadata was included differed by source and by participant, and the metadata was provided uncurated.

The immunoSEQ Assay, a bias-controlled multiplex PCR, was used to amplify TCRbeta CDR3 regions from genomic DNA. For the original study's pipeline: Nucleated cell counts per sample were estimated from amplification of reference gene primers within the assay. To quantify the absolute abundance of each unique TCRbeta CDR3 rearrangement, sequence reads were collapsed and filtered. Productive Simpson clonality was computed per sample as the square root of Simpson's diversity index over productive rearrangements. The clones in this table, taken by TCRdb from immuneACCESS, are in-frame only. Not every clone is retained; where verified, under half of the shortfall comes from an unresolved V gene, and the cause of the rest is unknown. The DNA gave D and trimming, while V, J and clone size come from that table. The sample yields about 95,000 clones; over 75% were counted once. Approximately 23% of the sample lies in the top ten.

Points on this clone: The target of this receptor is not known. Within one base of it there is no much larger clone, and no base qualities were kept.

Inclusive of the bounding cysteine and phenylalanine, the CDR3 is 13 residues long. The only DNA kept is the CDR3, 39 bases in frame from the first base. The germline V gene yields MNHEY for CDR1 and SVGEGT for CDR2. The V end gives up 5 bases and the J end 3 bases, leaving 0 bases in the junction not matched to a gene. Each collaborating institution followed its own protocols to collect whole blood in K2EDTA tubes. For TCRbeta analysis, collaborators shipped samples in one of three forms: frozen whole blood, isolated PBMCs, or DNA extracted from either of those sample types. The source is a man older than 75 with active or convalescent COVID-19. The source material was peripheral blood. The receptor chain draws on TRBV6-2 or TRBV6-3 and TRBJ1-1, with 10 bases matching TRBD1. The nucleotide sequence reads as follows: TGTGCCAGCAGTGGACAGGGGGACACTGAAGCTTTCTTT. Its protein is CASSGQGDTEAFF.